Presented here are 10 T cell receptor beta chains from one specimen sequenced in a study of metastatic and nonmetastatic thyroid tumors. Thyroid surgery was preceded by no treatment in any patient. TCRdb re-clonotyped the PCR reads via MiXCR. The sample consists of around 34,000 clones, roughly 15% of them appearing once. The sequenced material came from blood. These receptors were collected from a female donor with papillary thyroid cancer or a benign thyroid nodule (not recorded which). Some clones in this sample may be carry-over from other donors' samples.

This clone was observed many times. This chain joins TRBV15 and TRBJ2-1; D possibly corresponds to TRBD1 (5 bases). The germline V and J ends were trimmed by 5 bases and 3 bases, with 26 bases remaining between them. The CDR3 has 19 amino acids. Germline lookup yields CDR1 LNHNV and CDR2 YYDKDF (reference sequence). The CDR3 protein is CATSPDDRSRGGVYNEQFF. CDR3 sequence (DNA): TGTGCCACCAGCCCTGATGATCGCTCAAGGGGCGGAGTCTACAATGAGCAGTTCTTC. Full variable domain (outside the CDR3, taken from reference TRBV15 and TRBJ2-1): DAMVIQNPRYQVTQFGKPVTLSCSQTLNHNVMYWYQQKSSQAPKLLFHYYDKDFNNEADTPDNFQSRRPNTSFCFLDIRSPGLGDTAMYLCATSPDDRSRGGVYNEQFFGPGTRLTVL.

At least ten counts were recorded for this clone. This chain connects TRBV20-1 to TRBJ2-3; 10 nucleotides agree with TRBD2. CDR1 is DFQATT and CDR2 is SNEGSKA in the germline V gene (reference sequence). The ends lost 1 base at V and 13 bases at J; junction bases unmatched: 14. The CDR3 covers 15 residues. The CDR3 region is CSARVQGASGSPKYF. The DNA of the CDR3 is TGCAGTGCTAGAGTTCAGGGGGCTAGCGGGAGCCCAAAGTATTTT.

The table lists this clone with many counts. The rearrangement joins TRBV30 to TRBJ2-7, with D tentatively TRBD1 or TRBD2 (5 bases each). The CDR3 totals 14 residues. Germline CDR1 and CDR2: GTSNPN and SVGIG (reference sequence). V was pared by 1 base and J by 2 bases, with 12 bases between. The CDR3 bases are TGTGCCTGGAGTGGGGACCCCCGGACCTACGAGCAGTACTTC. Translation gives CAWSGDPRTYEQYF. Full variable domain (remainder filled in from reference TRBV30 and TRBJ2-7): SQTIHQWPATLVQPVGSPLSLECTVEGTSNPNLYWYRQAAGRGLQLLFYSVGIGQISSEVPQNLSASRPQDRQFILSSKKLLLSDSGFYLCAWSGDPRTYEQYFGPGTRLTVT.

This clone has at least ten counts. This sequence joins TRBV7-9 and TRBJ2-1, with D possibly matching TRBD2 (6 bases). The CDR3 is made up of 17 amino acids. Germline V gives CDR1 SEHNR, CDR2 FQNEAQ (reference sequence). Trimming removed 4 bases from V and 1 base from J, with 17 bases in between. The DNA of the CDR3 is TGTGCCAGCAGCTCCCTCCGGGGGTCTCGTTCCTACAATGAGCAGTTCTTC. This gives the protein CASSSLRGSRSYNEQFF.

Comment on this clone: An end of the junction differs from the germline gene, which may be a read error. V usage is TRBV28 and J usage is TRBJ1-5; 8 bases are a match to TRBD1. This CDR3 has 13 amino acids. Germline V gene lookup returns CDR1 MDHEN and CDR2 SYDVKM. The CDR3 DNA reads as TGTGCCAGCAGGGACAGGGTATCTCAGCCCCATCATTTT. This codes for CASRDRVSQPHHF.

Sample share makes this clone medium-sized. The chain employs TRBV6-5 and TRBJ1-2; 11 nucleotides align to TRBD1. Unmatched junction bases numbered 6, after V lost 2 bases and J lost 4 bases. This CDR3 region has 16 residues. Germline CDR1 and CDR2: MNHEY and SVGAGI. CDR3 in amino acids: CASSYIRTGGAYGYTF. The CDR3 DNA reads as TGTGCCAGCAGTTACATCAGGACAGGGGGCGCCTATGGCTACACCTTC.

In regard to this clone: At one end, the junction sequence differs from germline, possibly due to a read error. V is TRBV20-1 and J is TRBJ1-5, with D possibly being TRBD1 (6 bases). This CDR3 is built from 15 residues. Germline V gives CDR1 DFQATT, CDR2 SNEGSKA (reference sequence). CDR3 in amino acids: CSAQGGAGGNQHQHF. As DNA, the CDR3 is TGCAGTGCCCAAGGGGGGGCCGGCGGAAATCAGCACCAGCATTTT.

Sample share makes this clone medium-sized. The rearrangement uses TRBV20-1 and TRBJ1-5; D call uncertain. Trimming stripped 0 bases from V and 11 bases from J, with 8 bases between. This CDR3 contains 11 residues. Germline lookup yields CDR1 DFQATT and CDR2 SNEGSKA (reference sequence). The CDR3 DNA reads TGCAGTGCTAGAGATCTAAGGACCCAGCATTTT. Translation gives CSARDLRTQHF.

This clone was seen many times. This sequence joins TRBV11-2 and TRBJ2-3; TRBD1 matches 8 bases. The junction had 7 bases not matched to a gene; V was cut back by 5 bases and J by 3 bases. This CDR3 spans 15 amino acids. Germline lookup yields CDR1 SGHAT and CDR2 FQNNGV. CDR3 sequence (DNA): TGTGCCAGCAGCCGGGGGACAGGTTGGACAGATACGCAGTATTTT. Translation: CASSRGTGWTDTQYF. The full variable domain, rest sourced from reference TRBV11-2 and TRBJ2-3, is EAGVAQSPRYKIIEKRQSVAFWCNPISGHATLYWYQQILGQGPKLLIQFQNNGVVDDSQLPKDRFSAERLKGVDSTLKIQPAKLEDSAVYLCASSRGTGWTDTQYFGPGTRLTVL.

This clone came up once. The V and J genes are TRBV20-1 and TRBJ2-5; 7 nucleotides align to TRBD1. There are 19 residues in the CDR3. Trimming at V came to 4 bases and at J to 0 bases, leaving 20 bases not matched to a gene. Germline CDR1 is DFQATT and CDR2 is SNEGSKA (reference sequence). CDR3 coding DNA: TGCAGTGCTACCGGGACAGATAGACGTAGTCGCCGGTACCAAGAGACCCAGTACTTC. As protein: CSATGTDRRSRRYQETQYF.